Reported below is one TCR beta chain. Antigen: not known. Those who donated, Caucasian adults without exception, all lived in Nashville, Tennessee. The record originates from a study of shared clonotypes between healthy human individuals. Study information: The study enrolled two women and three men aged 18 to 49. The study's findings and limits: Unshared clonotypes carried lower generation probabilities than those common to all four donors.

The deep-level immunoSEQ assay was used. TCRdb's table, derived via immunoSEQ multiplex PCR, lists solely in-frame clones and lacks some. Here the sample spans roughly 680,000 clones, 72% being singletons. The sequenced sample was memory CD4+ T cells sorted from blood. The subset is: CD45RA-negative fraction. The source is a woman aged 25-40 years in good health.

CDR3 nucleotides: TGCGCCAGCAGCCAACTAGCGGGAGGTTCCTACAATGAGCAGTTCTTC. This codes for CASSQLAGGSYNEQFF. V and J are TRBV4-1 and TRBJ2-1; 11 bases agree with TRBD2. This CDR3 has 16 residues. From germline, CDR1 is MGHRA and CDR2 YSYEKL. J gave up 1 base and V 2 bases, and 1 base lay outside the gene matches.